Below, 24 T cell receptor beta chains from the same sample are listed, as sequenced in a study of CD8+ T cells in alopecia areata. RNA was isolated and reverse transcribed to cDNA, the sequencing template. The protocol was immunoSEQ multiplex PCR, while the TCRdb copy is restricted to in-frame clones and leaves out a portion. The sample contains approximately 150,000 clones, 51% of which appear only once. The input for sequencing was CD4+ T cells sorted from blood, taken at week 0. The receptors shown here come from a human donor with alopecia areata.

This clone was observed a single time. The chain carries TRBV5-4 and TRBJ2-1, with 7 bases that match TRBD2. The junction had 2 bases not matched to a gene; V was cut back by 0 bases and J by 2 bases. CDR1 and CDR2 (germline): SGHNT, YYREEE (reference sequence). The CDR3 has 15 residues. The chain's CDR3 is CASSLVSGTYNEQFF. The CDR3 DNA reads TGTGCCAGCAGCTTGGTGAGCGGGACCTACAATGAGCAGTTCTTC. The full variable domain, its missing parts supplied by reference TRBV5-4 and TRBJ2-1, is ETGVTQSPTHLIKTRGQQVTLRCSSQSGHNTVSWYQQALGQGPQFIFQYYREEENGRGNFPPRFSGLQFPNYSSELNVNALELDDSALYLCASSLVSGTYNEQFFGPGTRLTVL.

The chain uses TRBV30 and TRBJ1-2; a possible D gene is TRBD1 (6 bases). Germline lookup yields CDR1 GTSNPN and CDR2 SVGIG (reference sequence). Trimming cost V 3 bases and J 8 bases, with 19 bases left between them. There are 14 residues in the CDR3. The CDR3 protein is CAWSQVPGAKGYTF. The CDR3 nucleotides are TGTGCCTGGAGCCAGGTCCCGGGGGCAAAGGGCTACACCTTC.

V usage is TRBV7-9 and J usage is TRBJ2-6, with D maybe TRBD2 (5 bases). Trimming left V 1 base short and J 1 base short, with 5 bases between. Looked up from germline, CDR1 is SEHNR and CDR2 is FQNEAQ (reference sequence). There are 15 residues in the CDR3. The CDR3 spells CASSLGGSGANVLTF. CDR3 DNA: TGTGCCAGCAGCTTAGGAGGGTCTGGGGCCAACGTCCTGACTTTC. Combining the CDR3 with reference TRBV7-9 and TRBJ2-6 gives the whole variable domain DTGVSQNPRHKITKRGQNVTFRCDPISEHNRLYWYRQTLGQGPEFLTYFQNEAQLEKSRLLSDRFSAERPKGSFSTLEIQRTEQGDSAMYLCASSLGGSGANVLTFGAGSRLTVL.

This rearrangement joins TRBV9 to TRBJ1-1; D perhaps matches TRBD1 (5 bases). Germline-derived CDR1 and CDR2 are SGDLS and YYNGEE. Trimming removed 3 bases at V and 5 bases at J, with 14 bases between. The CDR3 spans 14 residues. CDR3 bases: TGTGCCAGCAGCGGGGACCCTAAAGGAACTGAAGCTTTCTTT. It yields the protein CASSGDPKGTEAFF.

V is TRBV4-1 and J is TRBJ2-5; perhaps D is TRBD1 or TRBD2 (5 bases each). The length of the CDR3 is 12 residues. Trimming removed 5 bases at V and 7 bases at J, with 11 bases between. Germline CDR1 and CDR2: MGHRA and YSYEKL. CDR3 amino acids: CASSWGRGTQYF. The CDR3 DNA follows: TGCGCCAGCAGCTGGGGCCGGGGGACCCAGTACTTC.

This chain links TRBV5-4 with TRBJ1-2; no clear D. The germline gives CDR1 SGHNT, CDR2 YYREEE (reference sequence). The CDR3 contains 13 residues. With 1 base removed from V and 1 base from J, the gap between germline ends came to 5 bases. The CDR3 DNA is TGTGCCAGCAGCTTGACTCATAACTATGGCTACACCTTC. It translates to CASSLTHNYGYTF.

The V gene is TRBV2, the J gene TRBJ2-7; D is unclear. V dropped 5 bases and J dropped 4 bases, with 12 bases sitting between them. The CDR3 has 13 amino acids. Germline V gene data show CDR1 as SNHLY and CDR2 as FYNNEI. DNA for the CDR3: TGTGCCAGCAGTCCCCCGGGTCATTACGAGCAGTACTTC. This sequence encodes CASSPPGHYEQYF.

With respect to this clone: Other DNA sequences in the same sample also yield this CDR3. The V gene is TRBV30, the J gene TRBJ2-7; D gene ambiguous. V gave up 2 bases and J gave up 5 bases, with 7 bases separating them. The CDR3 has 11 amino acids. The germline gives CDR1 GTSNPN, CDR2 SVGIG (reference sequence). The CDR3 region has the DNA TGTGCCTGGAGTTCGCGTGACGAGCAGTACTTC. This encodes CAWSSRDEQYF.

The chain combines TRBV5-1 with TRBJ2-5; 7 bases align to TRBD1. CDR1 and CDR2 from the germline V gene are SGHRS and YFSETQ. J gave up 1 base and V 5 bases, and 5 bases lay outside the gene matches. The CDR3 is 14 amino acids. The CDR3 DNA is TGCGCCAGCAGATCGACAGGGACCCAAGAGACCCAGTACTTC. Protein sequence: CASRSTGTQETQYF.

The chain carries TRBV30 and TRBJ1-2; the D is unclear. Germline V gene lookup returns CDR1 GTSNPN and CDR2 SVGIG (reference sequence). Trimming took off 2 bases at V and 5 bases at J, with 15 bases between the two ends. The CDR3 runs to 14 residues. CDR3 residues: CAWSLEGLTYGYTF. CDR3 coding DNA: TGTGCCTGGAGTCTAGAGGGCCTAACGTATGGCTACACCTTC.

This clone was picked up one time. This chain connects TRBV19 to TRBJ2-1; D unresolved. This CDR3 is built from 12 residues. With 1 base removed from V and 9 bases from J, the gap between germline ends came to 7 bases. The V gene's germline CDR1 is LNHDA and CDR2 SQIVND (reference sequence). CDR3 protein: CASSIGVREQFF. CDR3 coding DNA: TGTGCCAGTAGTATAGGGGTGCGTGAGCAGTTCTTC.

The J gene is TRBJ2-2, the V gene TRBV5-1, with D perhaps matching TRBD1 (6 bases). CDR3 length: 15 amino acids. Trimming stripped 4 bases from V and 5 bases from J, with 15 bases between. CDR1 is SGHRS and CDR2 is YFSETQ in the germline V gene. As DNA, the CDR3 is TGCGCCAGCAGCGAACGAACAGGGTTTACCGGGGAGCTGTTTTTT. As protein: CASSERTGFTGELFF.

The rearrangement uses TRBV4-2 and TRBJ1-1, with D unclear. V lost 4 bases and J lost 5, with 14 bases in between. Looked up from germline, CDR1 is LGHNA and CDR2 is YNFKEQ. This CDR3 has 14 residues. The CDR3 sequence is CASSLTIPGTEAFF. The CDR3 region has the DNA TGTGCCAGCAGCCTGACAATTCCGGGAACTGAAGCTTTCTTT.

This clone turned up a few times. The CDR3 nucleotides are TGCGCCAGCAGCCAAGGAATCTTAAGGAAAGAAAAACTGTTTTTT. Translation: CASSQGILRKEKLFF. V gene TRBV4-3 combines with J gene TRBJ1-4; D remains unclear. The CDR3 is 15 residues long. From germline, CDR1 is LGHNA and CDR2 YSLEER. Trimming removed 1 base from V and 8 bases from J, with 14 bases in between.

The rearrangement links TRBV14 to TRBJ1-1, with D hard to call. With 5 bases removed from V and 8 bases from J, the gap between germline ends came to 9 bases. This CDR3 is built from 11 residues. Germline V gene data show CDR1 as SGHDN and CDR2 as FVKESK. CDR3 protein: CASSKGREAFF. CDR3 coding DNA: TGTGCCAGCAGCAAGGGCCGAGAAGCTTTCTTT.

The chain recombines TRBV9 with TRBJ2-7, with D unresolved. V shed 0 bases and J shed 0 bases, with 10 bases lying between them. CDR1 SGDLS and CDR2 YYNGEE come from the germline V gene. This CDR3 has 15 amino acids. The CDR3 loop is CASSVGQDSSYEQYF. In DNA, the CDR3 is TGTGCCAGCAGCGTAGGCCAGGATAGCTCCTACGAGCAGTACTTC.

V is TRBV6-6 and J is TRBJ1-1, with TRBD1 as a possible D gene (5 bases). Germline loops: CDR1 MNHNY, CDR2 SVGAGI (reference sequence). The length of the CDR3 is 12 residues. The germline V and J ends were trimmed by 8 bases and 8 bases, with 15 bases remaining between them. The CDR3 loop reads CASLVAGPEAFF. The CDR3 coding sequence is TGTGCCAGCCTCGTGGCAGGGCCCGAAGCTTTCTTT.

The chain joins TRBV28 to TRBJ1-2; weak D call: TRBD1 (5 bases). This CDR3 spans 13 amino acids. Trimming stripped 2 bases from V and 8 bases from J, with 12 bases between. Per germline, CDR1 MDHEN and CDR2 SYDVKM. The CDR3 reads CASSLPGVGGYTF. Written as DNA, the CDR3 is TGTGCCAGCAGTTTACCGGGGGTAGGGGGCTACACCTTC.

This clone was observed a single time. The chain couples TRBV19 to TRBJ1-5; 7 bases map to TRBD1. Germline V gene data show CDR1 as LNHDA and CDR2 as SQIVND (reference sequence). Trimming took 7 bases from V and 4 from J; bases not matched to a gene: 4. There are 13 residues in the CDR3. The CDR3 loop is CASTQQGNQPQHF. CDR3 sequence (DNA): TGTGCCAGTACTCAACAGGGGAATCAGCCCCAGCATTTT.

This clone was counted a single time. The rearrangement joins TRBV14 to TRBJ1-1; no clear D. V was cut by 1 base and J by 1 base, with 13 bases left in between. Per germline, CDR1 SGHDN and CDR2 FVKESK. The length of the CDR3 is 16 residues. The CDR3 bases are TGTGCCAGCAGCCAAGGTATCAGGCGTCCGAACACTGAAGCTTTCTTT. Translating gives CASSQGIRRPNTEAFF.

J is TRBJ2-7 and V is TRBV5-6, with TRBD2 identical over 8 bases. CDR1 is SGHDT and CDR2 is YYEEEE in the germline V gene. V dropped 4 bases and J dropped 0; count of bases not matched to a gene: 6. The CDR3 runs 15 residues. CDR3 bases: TGTGCCAGCAGCAGAACTAGCGGACCCTCCTACGAGCAGTACTTC. Translating gives CASSRTSGPSYEQYF. Filled out from reference TRBV5-6 and TRBJ2-7, the complete variable domain reads DAGVTQSPTHLIKTRGQQVTLRCSPKSGHDTVSWYQQALGQGPQFIFQYYEEEERQRGNFPDRFSGHQFPNYSSELNVNALLLGDSALYLCASSRTSGPSYEQYFGPGTRLTVT.

This chain connects TRBV30 to TRBJ2-5, with 11 bases that match TRBD2. The germline CDR1 and CDR2 sequences are GTSNPN and SVGIG (reference sequence). The CDR3 has 14 amino acids. Trimming took 1 base from V and 3 from J; bases not matched to a gene: 1. CDR3 region: CAWSGGLAEETQYF. In DNA, the CDR3 is TGTGCCTGGAGTGGGGGACTAGCGGAAGAGACCCAGTACTTC. The variable domain in full, completed from reference TRBV30 and TRBJ2-5, reads SQTIHQWPATLVQPVGSPLSLECTVEGTSNPNLYWYRQAAGRGLQLLFYSVGIGQISSEVPQNLSASRPQDRQFILSSKKLLLSDSGFYLCAWSGGLAEETQYFGPGTRLLVL.

The J gene is TRBJ2-5, the V gene TRBV2; 7 nucleotides match TRBD1. Germline assignment: CDR1 SNHLY and CDR2 FYNNEI. Trimming cost V 8 bases and J 2 bases; bases outside gene matches: 5. The CDR3 contains 13 residues. In DNA form, the CDR3 reads TGTGCCAGCTTCCGGGACAGACAAGAGACCCAGTACTTC. This sequence encodes CASFRDRQETQYF.

The CDR3 reads CASSNGPGYEQYF. The CDR3 DNA sequence: TGTGCCAGCAGTAACGGGCCGGGCTACGAGCAGTACTTC. The rearrangement links TRBV6-1 to TRBJ2-7; D unresolved. CDR3 length equals 13 residues. V lost 5 bases, J lost 3 bases, and 11 bases lay in between. The germline V gene has CDR1 MNHNS and CDR2 SASEGT.